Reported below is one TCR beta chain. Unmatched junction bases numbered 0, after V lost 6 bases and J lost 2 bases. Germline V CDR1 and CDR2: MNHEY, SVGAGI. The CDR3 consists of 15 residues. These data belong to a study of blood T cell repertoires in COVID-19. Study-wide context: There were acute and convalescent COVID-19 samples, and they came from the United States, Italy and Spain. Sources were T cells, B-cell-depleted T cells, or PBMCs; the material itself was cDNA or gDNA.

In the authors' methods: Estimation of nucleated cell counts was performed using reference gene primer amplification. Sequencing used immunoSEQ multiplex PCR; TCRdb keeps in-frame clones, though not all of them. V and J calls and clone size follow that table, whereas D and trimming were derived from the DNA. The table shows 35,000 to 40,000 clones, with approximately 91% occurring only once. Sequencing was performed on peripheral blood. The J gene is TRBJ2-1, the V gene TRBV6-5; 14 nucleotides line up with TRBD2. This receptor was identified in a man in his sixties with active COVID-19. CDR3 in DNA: TGTGCCAGCAGGACTAGCGGGAGGGCCTACAATGAGCAGTTCTTC. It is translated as CASRTSGRAYNEQFF.